A single sample is the source of the 17 T cell receptor beta chains below, sequenced in a study of blood T cells in healthy people across ages. With a J-beta primer mix and a sample-barcoded 5' primer, a second PCR ran about 7 to 12 cycles. One entry per CDR3 protein, called by TCRdb with MiXCR from the 5' RACE reads. The sample lists roughly 700,000 distinct CDR3 sequences, 49% occurring once. Sequencing used blood. The receptors come from a woman aged 55-69 years in good health.

This chain joins TRBV20-1 and TRBJ2-7, with D possibly TRBD2 on 6 matching bases. The CDR3 spans 13 residues. Germline V gives CDR1 DFQATT, CDR2 SNEGSKA (reference sequence). Trimming left V 4 bases short and J 7 bases short, with 17 bases between. The DNA for the CDR3 is TGCAGTGCTAATGGCGGGAAGGGAGGTGAGCAGTACTTC. This translates into CSANGGKGGEQYF.

This clonotype has a handful of counts. J is TRBJ1-2 and V is TRBV7-2; D perhaps matches TRBD1 (5 bases). Germline lookup yields CDR1 SGHTA and CDR2 FQGNSA. V dropped 3 bases and J dropped 6 bases, with 11 bases sitting between them. This CDR3 is built from 13 residues. CDR3 sequence reads: CASSFRRGHGYTF. The CDR3 DNA is TGTGCCAGCAGCTTCCGACGGGGACATGGCTACACCTTC.

This clonotype was observed a few times. The rearrangement joins TRBV6-2 or TRBV6-3 to TRBJ2-4, with a possible D match to TRBD2 (6 bases). The DNA end favors TRBJ2-5, so the J call may be wrong. In germline, CDR1 is MNHEY, CDR2 SVGEGT. The CDR3 contains 13 residues. In DNA form, the CDR3 reads TGTGCCGGCGGACGGGAGTATCCTGAGACCCAGTACTTC. Protein product: CAGGREYPETQYF.

The rearrangement uses TRBV9 and TRBJ2-3; 8 bases are a match to TRBD2. The CDR3 extends over 14 amino acids. J gave up 1 base and V 3 bases, and 1 base lay outside the gene matches. Germline V gives CDR1 SGDLS, CDR2 YYNGEE. CDR3 sequence: CASSELAGTDTQYF. The DNA for the CDR3 is TGTGCCAGCAGCGAACTAGCGGGCACAGATACGCAGTATTTT.

With regard to this clonotype: Mismatch with germline at one junction end may stem from a read error. The chain joins TRBV9 to TRBJ1-1; no reliable D call. This CDR3 spans 14 amino acids. The V gene's germline CDR1 is SGDLS and CDR2 YYNGEE. The CDR3 sequence: CVSSVDDPATEAFF. In DNA form, the CDR3 reads TGTGTCAGCAGCGTAGATGACCCGGCTACTGAAGCTTTCTTT. Using reference TRBV9 and TRBJ1-1 for the parts outside the CDR3, the full variable domain is DSGVTQTPKHLITATGQRVTLRCSPRSGDLSVYWYQQSLDQGLQFLIQYYNGEERAKGNILERFSAQQFPDLHSELNLSSLELGDSALYFCVSSVDDPATEAFFGQGTRLTVV.

The gene calls are TRBV27 and TRBJ2-7, with D possibly called TRBD1 or TRBD2 (5 bases each). CDR1 is MNHEY, CDR2 SMNVEV, per germline (reference sequence). The CDR3 length is 14 residues. Trimming removed 8 bases at V and 5 bases at J, with 19 bases between. The chain's CDR3 is CASYKPGTVHEQYF. DNA for the CDR3: TGTGCCAGCTACAAACCGGGGACCGTACACGAGCAGTACTTC.

With regard to this clonotype: This clone may be a read error of a much larger clone one base away. The CDR3 here is CASSLQAGGAYNEQYF. The CDR3 coding sequence is TGTGCCAGCAGTCTCCAAGCGGGAGGGGCCTACAATGAGCAGTACTTC. The chain carries TRBV12-3 or TRBV12-4 and TRBJ2-1; 10 nucleotides match TRBD2. The J call may be incorrect, as the DNA end agrees better with TRBJ2-7. The length of the CDR3 is 16 residues.

The chain employs TRBV6-2 or TRBV6-3 and TRBJ2-3, with TRBD2 matching over 8 bases. The J segment lost 4 bases and the V segment lost 7 bases, leaving 10 bases of the junction unmatched. The CDR3 extends over 15 amino acids. Germline V gene sequence: CDR1 MNHEY, CDR2 SVGEGT. The CDR3 protein is CASNPDRGGPDTQYF. The CDR3 coding sequence is TGTGCCAGCAACCCGGACCGGGGGGGCCCAGATACGCAGTATTTT.

In regard to this clonotype: Possible read error: a much larger clone is one base away. The rearrangement joins TRBV30 to TRBJ2-1, with D possibly matching TRBD2 (5 bases). The length of the CDR3 is 13 residues. Germline CDR1 GTSNPN, CDR2 SVGIG (reference sequence). Trimming shortened V by 5 bases and J by 8 bases, and 16 bases separated the two germline ends. The CDR3 bases are TGTGCCTGGGATCCTAGCTGCGGCTATGAGCAGTTCTTC. This translates into CAWDPSCGYEQFF.

The chain employs TRBV9 and TRBJ2-7; TRBD1 matches 8 bases. CDR3 length equals 14 residues. V lost 3 bases, J lost 0 bases, and 2 bases stayed unmatched. Germline-derived CDR1 and CDR2 are SGDLS and YYNGEE. The CDR3 DNA reads TGTGCCAGCAGCGCGGGACAGGACTCCTACGAGCAGTACTTC. This encodes CASSAGQDSYEQYF. The complete variable domain, with remaining parts taken from reference TRBV9 and TRBJ2-7, reads DSGVTQTPKHLITATGQRVTLRCSPRSGDLSVYWYQQSLDQGLQFLIQYYNGEERAKGNILERFSAQQFPDLHSELNLSSLELGDSALYFCASSAGQDSYEQYFGPGTRLTVT.

This clonotype was seen more than once but under ten times. The chain has TRBV15 and TRBJ2-5; TRBD1 aligns across 8 bases. The germline V gene has CDR1 LNHNV and CDR2 YYDKDF (reference sequence). V trimming: 0 bases; J trimming: 5 bases; junction bases outside the gene matches: 8. This CDR3 contains 16 residues. CDR3 coding DNA: TGTGCCACCAGCAGAGATTTCCCAGGACAGGGCGAGACCCAGTACTTC. Its protein is CATSRDFPGQGETQYF.

The chain is built from TRBV29-1 and TRBJ2-7, with 11 positions matching TRBD2. The V segment lost 7 bases and the J segment 6 bases; nucleotides outside the gene matches: 11. The length of the CDR3 is 14 residues. From germline, CDR1 is SQVTM and CDR2 ANQGSEA. The CDR3 coding sequence is TGCAGCGCCCAAACTAGCGGGAGTTGGGGCGAGCAGTACTTC. Encoded protein: CSAQTSGSWGEQYF.

The chain employs TRBV9 and TRBJ2-1; 9 bases fit TRBD2. This CDR3 region has 15 residues. V shed 0 bases, J shed 5 bases, and the junction held 3 bases outside the gene matches. The germline CDR1 and CDR2 sequences are SGDLS and YYNGEE. As DNA, the CDR3 is TGTGCCAGCAGCGTAGTTGCTAGCGGGGACAATGAGCAGTTCTTC. Translating it yields CASSVVASGDNEQFF. The full variable domain, with the rest looked up from reference TRBV9 and TRBJ2-1, is DSGVTQTPKHLITATGQRVTLRCSPRSGDLSVYWYQQSLDQGLQFLIQYYNGEERAKGNILERFSAQQFPDLHSELNLSSLELGDSALYFCASSVVASGDNEQFFGPGTRLTVL.

Here the CDR3 reads CAISVGTDYYEQYF. Here the CDR3 DNA reads TGTGCCATCAGTGTGGGGACGGACTACTACGAGCAGTACTTC. The V and J genes are TRBV10-3 and TRBJ2-7; possibly TRBD2 for D (6 bases). The CDR3 length is 14 residues. V dropped 4 bases and J dropped 3 bases, with 13 bases sitting between them. Germline CDR1 reads ENHRY; CDR2 reads SYGVKD.

The chain carries TRBV28 and TRBJ2-3, with 10 bases matching TRBD2. There are 14 residues in the CDR3. V was pared by 3 bases and J by 11 bases, with 8 bases of the junction left unmatched. The V gene's germline CDR1 is MDHEN and CDR2 SYDVKM. CDR3 sequence reads: CASSLASGSYRQYF. CDR3 DNA: TGTGCCAGCAGTTTGGCTAGCGGGAGTTATCGGCAGTATTTT. Full variable domain (rest looked up from reference TRBV28 and TRBJ2-3): DVKVTQSSRYLVKRTGEKVFLECVQDMDHENMFWYRQDPGLGLRLIYFSYDVKMKEKGDIPEGYSVSREKKERFSLILESASTNQTSMYLCASSLASGSYRQYFGPGTRLTVL.

The V and J genes are TRBV4-2 and TRBJ2-7; D perhaps matches TRBD2 (6 bases). Trimming removed 1 base from V and 3 bases from J, with 10 bases in between. The germline CDR1 and CDR2 sequences are LGHNA and YNFKEQ. The length of the CDR3 is 14 residues. CDR3 DNA: TGTGCCAGCAGCCAAGGGCTAGCGAACTACGAGCAGTACTTC. Amino acids: CASSQGLANYEQYF.

A word on this clonotype: One end of the junction is discordant with germline, which a read error may explain. The chain carries TRBV27 and TRBJ1-6; 9 bases line up with TRBD1. Germline V lookup: CDR1 MNHEY, CDR2 SMNVEV (reference sequence). The CDR3 spans 16 residues. The DNA of the CDR3 is TGTGCCAGCAGTTTGAACCGGGACAGGGATAATCCACCCCTCCACTTT. Protein sequence: CASSLNRDRDNPPLHF.